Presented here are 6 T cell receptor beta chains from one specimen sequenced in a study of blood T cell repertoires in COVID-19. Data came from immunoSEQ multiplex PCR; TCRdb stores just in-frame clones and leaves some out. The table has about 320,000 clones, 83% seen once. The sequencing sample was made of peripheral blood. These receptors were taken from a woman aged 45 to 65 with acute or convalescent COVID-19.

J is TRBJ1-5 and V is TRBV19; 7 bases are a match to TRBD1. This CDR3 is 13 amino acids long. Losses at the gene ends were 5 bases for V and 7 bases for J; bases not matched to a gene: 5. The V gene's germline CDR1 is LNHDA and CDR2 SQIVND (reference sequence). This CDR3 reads CASSFDRVQPQHF. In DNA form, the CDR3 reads TGTGCCAGTAGTTTTGACAGGGTGCAGCCCCAGCATTTT.

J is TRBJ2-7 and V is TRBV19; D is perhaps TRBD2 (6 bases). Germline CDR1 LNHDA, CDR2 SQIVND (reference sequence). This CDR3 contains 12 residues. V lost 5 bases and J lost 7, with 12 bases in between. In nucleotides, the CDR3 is TGTGCCAGTAGTGCTCCCGGGGGTGAGCAGTACTTC. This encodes CASSAPGGEQYF.

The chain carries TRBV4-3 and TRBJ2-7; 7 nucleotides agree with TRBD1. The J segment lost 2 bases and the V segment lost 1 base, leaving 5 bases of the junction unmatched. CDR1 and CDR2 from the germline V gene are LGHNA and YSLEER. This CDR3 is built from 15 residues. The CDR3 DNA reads TGCGCCAGCAGCCAAGGGGGACAGTTGCCCTACGAGCAGTACTTC. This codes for CASSQGGQLPYEQYF.

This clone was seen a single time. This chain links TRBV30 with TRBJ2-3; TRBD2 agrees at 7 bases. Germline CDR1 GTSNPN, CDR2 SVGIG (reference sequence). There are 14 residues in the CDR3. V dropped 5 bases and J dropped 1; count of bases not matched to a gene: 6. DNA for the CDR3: TGTGCCTGGCCTCCTAGCGGCCGCACAGATACGCAGTATTTT. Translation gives CAWPPSGRTDTQYF.

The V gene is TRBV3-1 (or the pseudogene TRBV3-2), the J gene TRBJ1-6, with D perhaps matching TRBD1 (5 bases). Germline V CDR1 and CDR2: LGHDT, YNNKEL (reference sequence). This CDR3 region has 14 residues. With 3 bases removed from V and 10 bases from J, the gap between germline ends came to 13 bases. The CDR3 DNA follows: TGTGCCAGCAGCCATCCGGGACTAGGCTCACCCCTCCACTTT. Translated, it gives CASSHPGLGSPLHF.

The CDR3 region is CASSRDGRGNEKLFF. The CDR3 DNA follows: TGTGCCAGCTCACGAGACGGCAGAGGAAACGAAAAACTGTTTTTT. The V gene is TRBV18, the J gene TRBJ1-4; D is uncertain. The CDR3 loop spans 15 amino acids. CDR1 is KGHSH, CDR2 LQKENI, per germline. The V gene lost 4 bases and the J gene lost 8 bases, with 17 bases spanning the gap. Drawing the rest from reference TRBV18 and TRBJ1-4, the complete variable domain is NAGVMQNPRHLVRRRGQEARLRCSPMKGHSHVYWYRQLPEEGLKFMVYLQKENIIDESGMPKERFSAEFPKEGPSILRIQQVVRGDSAAYFCASSRDGRGNEKLFFGSGTQLSVL.